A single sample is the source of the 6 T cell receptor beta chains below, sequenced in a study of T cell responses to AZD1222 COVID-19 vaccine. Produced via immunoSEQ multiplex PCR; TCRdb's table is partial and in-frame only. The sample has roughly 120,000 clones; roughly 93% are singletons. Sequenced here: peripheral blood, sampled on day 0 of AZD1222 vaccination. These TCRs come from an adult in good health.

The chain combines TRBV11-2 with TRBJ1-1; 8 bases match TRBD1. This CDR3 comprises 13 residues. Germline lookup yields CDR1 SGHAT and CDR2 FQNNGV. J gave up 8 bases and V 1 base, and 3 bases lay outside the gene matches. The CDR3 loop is CASSLVPGGEAFF. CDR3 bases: TGTGCCAGCAGCTTAGTTCCAGGGGGCGAAGCTTTCTTT.

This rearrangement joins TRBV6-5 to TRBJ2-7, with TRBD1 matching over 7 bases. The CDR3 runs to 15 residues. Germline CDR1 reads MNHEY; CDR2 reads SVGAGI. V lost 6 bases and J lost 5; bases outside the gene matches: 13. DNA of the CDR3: TGTGCCAGCAGCCGGGACAGAACTCAAATAGACGAGCAGTACTTC. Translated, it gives CASSRDRTQIDEQYF.

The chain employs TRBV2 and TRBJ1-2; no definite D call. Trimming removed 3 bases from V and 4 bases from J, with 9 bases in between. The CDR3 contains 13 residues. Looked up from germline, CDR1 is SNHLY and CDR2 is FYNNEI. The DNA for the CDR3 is TGTGCCAGCAGTGAGGAACGGGGCTATGGCTACACCTTC. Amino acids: CASSEERGYGYTF.

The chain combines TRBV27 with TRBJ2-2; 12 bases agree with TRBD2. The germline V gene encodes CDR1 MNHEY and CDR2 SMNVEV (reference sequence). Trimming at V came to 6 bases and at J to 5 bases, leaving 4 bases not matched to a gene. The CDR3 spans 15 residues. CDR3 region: CASRTSGSGTGELFF. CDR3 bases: TGTGCCAGCAGGACTAGCGGGAGCGGAACCGGGGAGCTGTTTTTT.

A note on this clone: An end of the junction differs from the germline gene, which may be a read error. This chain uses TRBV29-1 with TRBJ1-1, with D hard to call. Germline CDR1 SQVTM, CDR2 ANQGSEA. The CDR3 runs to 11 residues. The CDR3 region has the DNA TGCAGCGTCGAAGACGGCACTGAAGCTTTCTTT. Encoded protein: CSVEDGTEAFF.

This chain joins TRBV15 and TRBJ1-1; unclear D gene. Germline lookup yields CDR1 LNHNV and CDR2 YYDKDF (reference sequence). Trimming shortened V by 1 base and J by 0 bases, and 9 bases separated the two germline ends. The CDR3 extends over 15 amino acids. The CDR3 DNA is TGTGCCACCAGCAGAGTGGGCAGGTTGAACACTGAAGCTTTCTTT. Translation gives CATSRVGRLNTEAFF.